What follows describes a single T cell receptor (beta chain). TCRdb keeps only in-frame clones here, not all; method: immunoSEQ multiplex PCR. There are about 2.1 million clones in the sample; about 94% occur only once, and around 1.7% lies in the top ten. The data were taken from a study of shared clonotypes between healthy human individuals. Terminally differentiated effector memory CD45RA+ cells were excluded by CCR7 positive selection of CD45RO-negative cells. This sequence was found in a man between 18 and 35 years old in good health. Some clones in this sample may be carry-over from other donors' samples. Sequencing was performed on naive CD8+ T cells from PBMCs.

CDR3 DNA: TGTGCCAGCAGTGTACCCCCGACAGCGAACACCGGGGAGCTGTTTTTT. It codes for CASSVPPTANTGELFF. The chain links TRBV6-1 to TRBJ2-2, with D maybe TRBD1 (5 bases). The CDR3 length is 16 residues. CDR1 is MNHNS, CDR2 SASEGT, per germline. Deletions cut 4 bases from V and 0 bases from J, with 12 bases between.